This T cell receptor beta chain was retrieved from a study of blood T cell repertoires in COVID-19. Study overall: COVID-19 samples, acute and convalescent, were from the United States, Italy and Spain. PBMCs, B-cell-depleted T cells, or T cells were the source of the cDNA or gDNA that made up the material.

CDR1 and CDR2 (germline): SGHRS, YFSETQ. V shed 1 base and J shed 1 base, with 6 bases lying between them. CDR3 length: 13 residues. Original analysis: How many nucleated cells were present was estimated from reference gene primer amplification. Profiled with immunoSEQ multiplex PCR; TCRdb holds only in-frame clones, not every one. Clone size and V and J calls were adopted from that table, with D and trimming inferred from the DNA. The table lists about 81,000 clones, around nine tenths of them singletons. The sample taken for sequencing was peripheral blood. V is TRBV5-1 and J is TRBJ2-7; perhaps TRBD1 as D (5 bases). This clonotype originated in a man between 70 and 80 years old with active or convalescent COVID-19. The CDR3 loop is CASSLQGSYEQYF. The CDR3, as DNA: TGCGCCAGCAGCTTGCAGGGATCCTACGAGCAGTACTTC.